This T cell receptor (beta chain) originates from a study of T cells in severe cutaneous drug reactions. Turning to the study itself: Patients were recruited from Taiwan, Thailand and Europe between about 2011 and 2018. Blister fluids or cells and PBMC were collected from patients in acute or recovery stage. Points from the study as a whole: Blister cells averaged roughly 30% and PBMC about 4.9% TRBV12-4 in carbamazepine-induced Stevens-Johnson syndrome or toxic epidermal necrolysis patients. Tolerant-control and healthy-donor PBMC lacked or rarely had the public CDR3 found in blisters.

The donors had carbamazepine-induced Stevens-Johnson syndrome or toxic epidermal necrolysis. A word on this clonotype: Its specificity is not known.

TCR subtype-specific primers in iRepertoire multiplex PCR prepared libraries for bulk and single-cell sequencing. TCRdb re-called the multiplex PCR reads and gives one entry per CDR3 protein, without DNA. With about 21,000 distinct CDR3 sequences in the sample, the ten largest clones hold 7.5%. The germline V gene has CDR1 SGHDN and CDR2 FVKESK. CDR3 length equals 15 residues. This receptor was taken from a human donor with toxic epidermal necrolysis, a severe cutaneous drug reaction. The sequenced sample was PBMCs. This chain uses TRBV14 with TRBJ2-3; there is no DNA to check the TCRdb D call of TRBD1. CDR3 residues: CASSLQGISTDTQYF.